The T cell receptor beta chain described here comes from a study of blood T cells in healthy people across ages. Notes on this clonotype: This sequence may be a read error, since a much larger clone differs from it by one base.

The CDR3 has 13 amino acids. Trimming cost V 5 bases and J 8 bases, with 13 bases left between them. Alongside a J-beta primer mix, a sample-barcoded 5' primer served in a second PCR lasting 7 to 11 cycles. The yield of each sample was at least 2.5 million CDR3-containing paired-end reads. TCRdb itself ran the 5' RACE reads through MiXCR, one entry per CDR3 protein. Among hundreds of thousands of distinct CDR3 sequences listed, roughly 32% were seen once. The chain combines TRBV12-3 or TRBV12-4 with TRBJ2-1; a possible D gene is TRBD1 (5 bases). This TCR was recovered from an elderly woman in good health. The specimen was blood. The CDR3 sequence is CASSTATEDEQFF. CDR3 coding DNA: TGTGCCAGCAGTACCGCGACAGAAGATGAGCAGTTCTTC.